What follows are 5 T cell receptor beta chains derived from one specimen sequenced in a study of CD8+ T cells in alopecia areata. RNA extraction was followed by reverse transcription into cDNA, which acted as the sequencing template. Repertoires were generated with immunoSEQ multiplex PCR, while TCRdb's copy carries only in-frame clones and drops some. Singletons are absent from the sample, which has some 120,000 clones. Sample: lesional skin. These receptors were taken from a C3H/HeJ mouse with alopecia areata. This line is of MHC haplotype H2-k.

In its sample, this clone was seen a few times. All gene names here are mouse names. The CDR3 is cut off 4 residues early in the read; its end comes from the germline J gene. V gene TRBV13-3 combines with J gene TRBJ2-3; D gene unclear. The length of the CDR3 is 15 residues. V lost 3 bases, J lost 1 base, and 12 bases lay in between. Germline lookup yields CDR1 NNHDY and CDR2 SYVADS. CDR3: CASSGPRKGAETLYF. CDR3 bases read: TGTGCCAGCAGTGGCCCCCGAAAGGGTGCAGAA.

This clone occurred many times. Genes here carry mouse names. The read gets to within 4 residues of the CDR3 end, and the germline J gene fills in the rest. This sequence joins TRBV13-3 and TRBJ2-7; perhaps TRBD2 as D (6 bases). Germline V gene lookup returns CDR1 NNHDY and CDR2 SYVADS. There are 15 residues in the CDR3. The germline V and J ends were trimmed by 2 bases and 0 bases, with 12 bases remaining between them. The sequenced part of the CDR3 DNA is TGTGCCAGCAGTGAGAGTGGGGGTAACTCCTAT. It encodes CASSESGGNSY. The complete CDR3 sequence is CASSESGGNSYEQYF.

Comment on this clone: Gene names are mouse gene names. The covered CDR3 bases are TGTGCCAACTCCGGGACAGCCAACGAA. Its protein product is CANSGTANE. The entire CDR3 protein reads CANSGTANERLFF. The rearrangement links TRBV14 to TRBJ1-4; 7 positions match TRBD1. The sequence runs out 4 residues before the end of the CDR3; the remainder is reconstructed from the germline J gene. The CDR3 extends over 13 amino acids. Losses at the gene ends were 9 bases for V and 3 bases for J; bases not matched to a gene: 5. From germline, CDR1 is SGHDT and CDR2 FRDEAV. Full variable domain (rest looked up from reference TRBV14 and TRBJ1-4): EAGVTQSPRYAVLQEGQAVSFWCDPISGHDTLYWYQQPRDQGPQLLVYFRDEAVIDNSQLPSDRFSAVRPKGTNSTLKIQSAKQGDTATYLCANSGTANERLFFGHGTKLSVL.

This clone was observed a handful of times. The listed genes are named as in mouse. From the germline J gene comes the end of the CDR3, since the read stops 4 residues before it. The V gene is TRBV1, the J gene TRBJ2-3; 14 bases are shared with TRBD2. V shed 0 bases and J 1 base; nucleotides not matched to a gene: 6. Germline CDR1 reads NSQYPW; CDR2 reads LRSPGD (reference sequence). The CDR3 has 19 amino acids. Incomplete CDR3 DNA: TGCACCTGCAGTGCAGATGCGGGACTGGGGGGGCGCGGTGCAGAA. This gives the protein CTCSADAGLGGRGAE. The CDR3, in full, reads CTCSADAGLGGRGAETLYF.

This clone was observed a few times. Germline and genes: mouse. The sequence runs out 4 residues before the end of the CDR3; the remainder is reconstructed from the germline J gene. V is TRBV13-3 and J is TRBJ2-5; 7 nucleotides agree with TRBD1. J was trimmed by 2 bases and V by 2 bases; bases with no gene match: 8. CDR3 length: 16 amino acids. CDR1 NNHDY and CDR2 SYVADS come from the germline V gene. Incomplete CDR3 DNA: TGTGCCAGCAGTGAGGTGGACAGGACCTTCCAAGAC. Protein sequence: CASSEVDRTFQD. The whole CDR3 region reads CASSEVDRTFQDTQYF.